A single sample is the source of the 14 T cell receptor beta chains below, sequenced in a study of T cell responses to AZD1222 COVID-19 vaccine. TCRdb's table, derived via immunoSEQ multiplex PCR, lists solely in-frame clones and lacks some. The top ten hold more than 2% of the sample, which has approximately 110,000 clones, approximately 96% seen once. The specimen was peripheral blood, collected on day 0 of AZD1222 vaccination. These receptor sequences come from an adult in good health.

The chain employs TRBV19 and TRBJ2-7; D is unresolved. This CDR3 is 16 amino acids long. Germline V lookup: CDR1 LNHDA, CDR2 SQIVND (reference sequence). V shed 4 bases and J shed 0 bases, with 16 bases lying between them. The CDR3 spells CASSTLSRRHSYEQYF. The CDR3 nucleotides read TGTGCCAGTAGTACCCTTTCGAGACGGCACTCCTACGAGCAGTACTTC.

The chain uses TRBV21-1 and TRBJ2-7; TRBD2 was called by the table and not checked on the DNA. TRBV21-1 is noted as a pseudogene. This CDR3 has 15 residues. CDR3 residues: CASSEKWEGSYEQYF. CDR3 DNA: TGTGCCAGCAGCGAAAAATGGGAGGGCTCCTACGAGCAGTACTTC.

The chain carries TRBV9 and TRBJ1-1, with D maybe TRBD1 (6 bases). The CDR3 runs 14 residues. V lost 3 bases and J lost 1, with 10 bases in between. Germline V gene lookup returns CDR1 SGDLS and CDR2 YYNGEE. This CDR3 reads CASSALTGNTEAFF. CDR3 sequence (DNA): TGTGCCAGCAGCGCCCTGACAGGGAACACTGAAGCTTTCTTT.

The chain recombines TRBV5-6 with TRBJ1-5; D might be TRBD1 (6 bases). With 5 bases removed from V and 3 bases from J, the gap between germline ends came to 12 bases. The CDR3 loop spans 14 amino acids. Germline V gene sequence: CDR1 SGHDT, CDR2 YYEEEE. The CDR3 sequence: CASRSWGANQPQHF. In nucleotides, the CDR3 is TGTGCCAGCAGGTCTTGGGGGGCCAATCAGCCCCAGCATTTT.

The V call is TRBV12-3 or TRBV12-4, the J call TRBJ1-2; D is possibly TRBD1 (6 bases). Trimming cost V 7 bases and J 6 bases, with 9 bases left between them. The CDR3 is 11 amino acids. CDR3 coding DNA: TGTGCCAGCACCAGGGGCCATGGCTACACCTTC. This sequence encodes CASTRGHGYTF.

The V call is TRBV6-2 or TRBV6-3, the J call TRBJ2-2; a weak D match, TRBD2 (6 bases). The CDR3 totals 16 residues. Looked up from germline, CDR1 is MNHEY and CDR2 is SVGEGT. Trimming cost V 5 bases and J 4 bases, with 17 bases left between them. Here the CDR3 DNA reads TGTGCCAGCAGTCGAGAACCGGGACTCACCACCGGGGAGCTGTTTTTT. Translating it yields CASSREPGLTTGELFF.

This rearrangement joins TRBV7-2 to TRBJ1-4; the match to TRBD1 covers 8 bases. The CDR3 covers 15 residues. CDR1 is SGHTA, CDR2 FQGNSA, per germline. The J segment lost 7 bases and the V segment lost 0 bases, leaving 4 bases of the junction unmatched. The chain's CDR3 is CASSLAIGQGEKLFF. The CDR3, as DNA: TGTGCCAGCAGCTTAGCGATAGGACAGGGTGAAAAACTGTTTTTT.

The chain employs TRBV19 and TRBJ1-1; TRBD1 matches at 7 bases. The V and J ends lost 3 bases and 7 bases, in that order; junction bases with no gene match: 8. Looked up from germline, CDR1 is LNHDA and CDR2 is SQIVND (reference sequence). This CDR3 contains 14 residues. CDR3 nucleotide sequence: TGTGCCAGTAGTATGGACAGGCGAGGTCGTGAAGCTTTCTTT. It yields the protein CASSMDRRGREAFF.

The chain couples TRBV7-9 to TRBJ2-3, with TRBD2 identical over 11 bases. The J segment lost 11 bases and the V segment lost 3 bases, leaving 13 bases of the junction unmatched. The CDR3 is 16 amino acids. The V gene's germline CDR1 is SEHNR and CDR2 FQNEAQ (reference sequence). For the CDR3, the DNA is TGTGCCAGCAGCTTTACTAGCGGGGGCGCCTTAAGGTGGCAGTATTTT. It yields the protein CASSFTSGGALRWQYF.

The chain has TRBV11-2 and TRBJ2-7; the D is unclear. Between the trimmed V and J ends, which lost 4 bases and 9 bases, there was a span of 7 bases. The CDR3 is 10 residues long. Germline V gives CDR1 SGHAT, CDR2 FQNNGV. The CDR3 here is CASSYMGQYF. Written as DNA, the CDR3 is TGTGCCAGCAGCTACATGGGGCAGTACTTC.

The chain uses TRBV5-1 and TRBJ2-3, with 9 bases that match TRBD2. Germline V CDR1 and CDR2: SGHRS, YFSETQ. V trimming: 0 bases; J trimming: 0 bases; junction bases outside the gene matches: 2. The CDR3 loop spans 16 amino acids. The CDR3 DNA reads as TGCGCCAGCAGCTTGGATACTAGCGGGAGCACAGATACGCAGTATTTT. Translating gives CASSLDTSGSTDTQYF.

The gene calls are TRBV18 and TRBJ1-4; D gene ambiguous. The CDR3 is made up of 16 amino acids. Germline assignment: CDR1 KGHSH and CDR2 LQKENI. Trimming took 3 bases from V and 8 from J, leaving 19 bases between them. For the CDR3, the DNA is TGTGCCAGCTCACCGAGGACGGGAGAAAGTTCCGAAAAACTGTTTTTT. It specifies CASSPRTGESSEKLFF.

This chain joins TRBV18 and TRBJ2-7; D not resolved. Germline CDR1 reads KGHSH; CDR2 reads LQKENI. The CDR3 sequence is 13 residues long. Trimming removed 6 bases from V and 3 bases from J, with 12 bases in between. CDR3 DNA: TGTGCCAGCTCCTCAGCATCGGGCTACGAGCAGTACTTC. It specifies CASSSASGYEQYF.

The rearrangement uses TRBV7-8 and TRBJ2-7; perhaps TRBD1 as D (5 bases). The V gene lost 4 bases and the J gene lost 3 bases, with 16 bases spanning the gap. The CDR3 is 15 amino acids. Germline V gene lookup returns CDR1 SGHVS and CDR2 FQNEAQ. CDR3 amino acids: CASSSPWTPHYEQYF. CDR3 DNA sequence: TGTGCCAGCAGCTCCCCTTGGACACCACACTACGAGCAGTACTTC.